This record looks at one T cell receptor beta chain sequence and its context. Antigen specificity is unknown. Deletions cut 3 bases from V and 6 bases from J, with 3 bases between. The CDR3 consists of 11 residues. CDR1 and CDR2 from the germline V gene are LNHDA and SQIVND (reference sequence). The sample originates from a study of regulatory and conventional T cells in RAG deficiency. Findings and limits, study-wide: Patient subsets had shorter CDR3s; Omenn Treg-Tconv overlap exceeded 90%.

Only in-frame clones appear in the TCRdb table, and some are missing; sequencing was by immunoSEQ multiplex PCR. The table includes 34,000 or so clones, about three quarters detected once. Blood CD4+ CD25-low CD127-high conventional T cells supplied the genomic DNA template. This sample was shared with a second study, whose subject was regulatory T cells. That study adds: Primers: 52 TRBV forward and 13 TRBJ reverse.

The TCR was taken from a human donor in good health. The chain joins TRBV19 to TRBJ2-1; D gene uncertain. The sample comprised CD4+ effector T cells sorted from blood. Written as DNA, the CDR3 is TGTGCCAGTAGTATTGGCAATGAGCAGTTCTTC. It specifies CASSIGNEQFF.